This TCR beta chain was identified during a study of T-cell reconstitution after alpha-beta-depleted transplantation in children. This clonotype rates as medium-sized. Its target is not known. This CDR3 has 14 amino acids. Trimming removed 1 base at V and 2 bases at J, with 6 bases between. Per the germline V gene, CDR1 is LGHNA and CDR2 is YNFKEQ. General study findings and limits: Reports say that about two months after transplant, the alpha-beta T cells came out of several hundred graft clones that had expanded. High day-60 TCRbeta diversity in some patients came from surviving recipient T cells and thymic progenitors. Newly produced T cells mostly provided counts and TCRbeta diversity after one year, as hyperexpanded clones declined.

The TCRbeta library incorporated unique molecular identifiers. In TCRdb, the PCR reads were re-called with MiXCR into one record per CDR3 protein. The sample lists under 7,000 distinct CDR3 sequences; roughly 15% were seen once. Sequencing used PBMCs, obtained before TCRalphabeta/CD19-depleted stem cell transplant. The clonotype was recovered from a boy between 10 and 17 years old with acute lymphoblastic leukemia, due to receive a stem cell transplant. V usage is TRBV4-2 and J usage is TRBJ1-5; D not certain. CDR3 amino acids: CASSQVQGNQPQHF. Here the CDR3 DNA reads TGTGCCAGCAGCCAAGTACAAGGCAATCAGCCCCAGCATTTT.